Sequencing of this T cell receptor beta chain was carried out in a study of response to subunit inactivated influenza vaccine (dated by TCRdb to between 2017 and 2018). About the investigation overall: Deep quantitative profiling of the T cell receptor repertoire was used in the study to follow responses to a trivalent subunit inactivated influenza vaccine. Overall results and qualifications from the work: It was suggested by the authors that each seasonal influenza vaccination may recruit only a limited number of new T cells.

The CDR3, cysteine through phenylalanine, is 14 amino acids long. Of the read, only the CDR3 DNA is kept; its 42 bases are in frame from base 1. The V end gives up 4 bases and the J end 7 bases, leaving 7 bases in the junction not matched to a gene. In the germline V gene, CDR1 corresponds to SGDLS and CDR2 to YYNGEE. Regarding this clonotype: Its recognized antigen is unknown. Nothing much larger sits one base from this clone, and base qualities are not available.

Libraries were built with RT-PCR. This sample was sequenced with an Illumina HiSeq 2500. The public reads were reprocessed in TCRdb via fastp at Q25 and MiXCR, keeping in-frame beta chains. For every CDR3 protein sequence, its rows merge into one entry that carries the most common genes and DNA. Counted in this sample were more than 550,000 distinct CDR3 sequences; approximately 10% of them appeared once. The ten largest clonotypes hold approximately 11% of the sample. These data are also associated with another study on T cells expressing NK-cell markers. As that second paper reports: 5'RACE template switching, by which a universal primer site and unique molecular identifiers were added, was used to make TCR beta cDNA libraries. Three sorted T-cell subsets (CD3+CD56+NKG2C+, CD3+CD56+NKG2C- and CD3+CD56-NKG2C+) from 7 to 9 donors had their TCR beta-chain repertoires profiled. Among the eight sequenced donors, seven were HCMV-seropositive and one was HCMV-seronegative. In several experiments an anti-gammadeltaTCR antibody was added to restrict sorting to alphabetaTCR-expressing T cells. In six donors, the dominant CD3+CD56+NKG2C+ clonotypes were found to rank among the top 10 CD8+ clonotypes and to make up about 1.0-7.5% of CD8+ T cells. Those dominant clonotypes were again the most abundant among CD3+CD56-NKG2C+ cells in several donors, at roughly 25-65%. It remained unclear whether the expanded NKG2C-expressing T cell clones were specific for HCMV antigens. The eight sequenced donors were randomly selected healthy volunteers, three men and five women. HCMV-specific IgG was detected in serum with a commercial ELISA kit to determine HCMV serostatus. Ficoll density gradient centrifugation was used to isolate peripheral blood mononuclear cells from blood. Bulk peripheral blood T-cell repertoires were additionally sequenced from unsorted PBMC for about 6 donors. cDNA synthesis was primed from the TCR beta constant segment, followed by two successive PCR amplification steps. Libraries were sequenced as 2 x 150 bp reads on Illumina HiSeq 2000/2500, MiSeq or NextSeq. MIGEC was used to demultiplex reads and group reads by UMI, and MiTCR was used to assemble and quantify clonotypes. To exclude erroneous sequences, any TCR cDNA sequence not supported by at least two reads was discarded. Downstream repertoire analysis used the tcR package, and clonotypes were matched across fractions by CDR3 nucleotide sequence plus V segment. VDJmatch was used to annotate antigen specificity against VDJdb, with one amino acid substitution allowed in CDR3.

The V gene is TRBV9 and the J gene is TRBJ2-1; TRBD1 agrees with 8 junctional bases. This TCR was recovered from a man between 50 and 59 years old who received an inactivated influenza vaccine. Donor details come from another sample of the same person, matched by shared clones. This sample comprised PBMCs from blood, obtained on the day of vaccination. The CDR3 amino acid sequence is: CASSPGTGRNEQFF. The DNA is TGTGCCAGCAGCCCGGGGACAGGAAGAAATGAGCAGTTCTTC.